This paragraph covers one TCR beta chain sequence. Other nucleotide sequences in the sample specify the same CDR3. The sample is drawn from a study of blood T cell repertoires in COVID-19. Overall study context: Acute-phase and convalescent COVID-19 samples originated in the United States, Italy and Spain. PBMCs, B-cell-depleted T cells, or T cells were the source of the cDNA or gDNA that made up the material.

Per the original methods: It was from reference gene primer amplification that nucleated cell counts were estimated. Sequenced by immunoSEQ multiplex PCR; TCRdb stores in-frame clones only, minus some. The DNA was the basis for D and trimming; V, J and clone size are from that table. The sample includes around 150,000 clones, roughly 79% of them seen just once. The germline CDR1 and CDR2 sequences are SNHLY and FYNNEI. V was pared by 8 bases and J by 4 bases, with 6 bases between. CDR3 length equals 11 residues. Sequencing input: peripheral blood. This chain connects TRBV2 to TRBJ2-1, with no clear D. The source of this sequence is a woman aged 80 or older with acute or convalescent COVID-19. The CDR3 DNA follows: TGTGCCAGCTCTCCGTACAATGAGCAGTTCTTC. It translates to CASSPYNEQFF.